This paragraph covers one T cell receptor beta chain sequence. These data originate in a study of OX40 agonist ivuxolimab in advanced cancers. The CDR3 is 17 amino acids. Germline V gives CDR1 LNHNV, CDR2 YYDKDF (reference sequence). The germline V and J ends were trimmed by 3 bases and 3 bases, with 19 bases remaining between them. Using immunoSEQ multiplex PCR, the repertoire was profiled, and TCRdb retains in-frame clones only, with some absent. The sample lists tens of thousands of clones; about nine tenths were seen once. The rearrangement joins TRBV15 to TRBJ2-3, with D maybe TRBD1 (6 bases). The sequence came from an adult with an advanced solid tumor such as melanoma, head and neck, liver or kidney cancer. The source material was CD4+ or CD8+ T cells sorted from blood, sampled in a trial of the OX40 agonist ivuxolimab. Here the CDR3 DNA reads TGTGCCACCAGCAGGGGCAGGGGCCTAGTATGGACAGATACGCAGTATTTT. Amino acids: CATSRGRGLVWTDTQYF.